These 5 T cell receptor beta chains were all obtained from the same sample, sequenced in a study of patients and donors after allogeneic stem cell transplantation. TCRdb passed the RT-PCR reads through MiXCR, listing each CDR3 protein once. The sample yields about 31,000 distinct CDR3 sequences, about 6.5% seen once. The sample taken for sequencing was blood, either unsorted or a sorted T cell fraction (not recorded which). Every receptor here comes from a human donor who was either an allogeneic HSCT recipient or a stem cell or donor lymphocyte infusion donor (not recorded which). It is not recorded whose cells these are; they may come from a transplant donor.

The chain carries TRBV29-1 and TRBJ2-1; D perhaps matches TRBD1 (6 bases). This CDR3 has 13 amino acids. Germline lookup yields CDR1 SQVTM and CDR2 ANQGSEA. Trimming cost V 3 bases and J 9 bases, with 15 bases left between them. The CDR3 DNA sequence: TGCAGCGTTGATTCGGGCCTAGGGGGTGAGCAGTTCTTC. This sequence encodes CSVDSGLGGEQFF.

CDR3 nucleotide sequence: TGCGCCAGCAGCCTACTACCGGGCCCTAATGAGCAGTTCTTC. It is translated as CASSLLPGPNEQFF. The chain is built from TRBV4-3 and TRBJ2-1; D ambiguous. V lost 4 bases, J lost 7 bases, and 14 bases lay in between. Germline values: CDR1 LGHNA, CDR2 YSLEER. The length of the CDR3 is 14 residues.

This clonotype was detected only a few times. The chain couples TRBV12-3 or TRBV12-4 to TRBJ2-7, with D possibly TRBD1 on 5 matching bases. V was shortened by 3 bases and J by 3 bases, with 12 bases between the two germline ends. The CDR3 is 14 residues long. The CDR3: CASSFRAPIYEQYF. In DNA, the CDR3 is TGTGCCAGCAGTTTCAGGGCCCCAATCTACGAGCAGTACTTC.

This clonotype was observed a handful of times. The rearrangement uses TRBV9 and TRBJ2-7; TRBD1 is a possible D gene (6 bases). V was clipped by 4 bases and J by 1 base, with 18 bases between them. The CDR3 extends over 16 amino acids. Germline CDR1 is SGDLS and CDR2 is YYNGEE. The CDR3 loop reads CASSPPGYRASYEQYF. The CDR3 DNA follows: TGTGCCAGCAGCCCCCCCGGGTACAGGGCGTCCTACGAGCAGTACTTC.

In its sample, this clonotype was seen many times. The chain has TRBV29-1 and TRBJ1-4, with 7 bases identical to TRBD1. J gave up 3 bases and V 1 base, and 5 bases lay outside the gene matches. Germline V lookup: CDR1 SQVTM, CDR2 ANQGSEA. The CDR3 has 15 residues. The CDR3 reads CSVEAEGTANEKLFF. As DNA, the CDR3 is TGCAGCGTTGAAGCGGAAGGGACAGCTAATGAAAAACTGTTTTTT.